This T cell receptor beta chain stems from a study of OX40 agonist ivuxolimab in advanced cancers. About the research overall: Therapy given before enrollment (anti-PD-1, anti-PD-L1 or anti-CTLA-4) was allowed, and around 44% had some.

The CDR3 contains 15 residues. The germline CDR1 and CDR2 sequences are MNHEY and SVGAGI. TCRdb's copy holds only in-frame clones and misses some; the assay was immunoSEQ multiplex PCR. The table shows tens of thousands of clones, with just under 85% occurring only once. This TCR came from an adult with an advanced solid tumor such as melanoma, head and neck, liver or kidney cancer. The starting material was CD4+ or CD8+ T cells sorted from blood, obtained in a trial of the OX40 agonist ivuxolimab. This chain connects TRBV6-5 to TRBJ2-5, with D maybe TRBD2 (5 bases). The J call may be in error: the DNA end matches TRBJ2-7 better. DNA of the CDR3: TGTGCCAGCAGTTACTCGCCAAGGAGGACCTACGAGCAGTACTTC. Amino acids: CASSYSPRRTYEQYF.